A selection of T cell receptor beta chains follows, all from one sample in a study of blood T cells in healthy people across ages. TCRdb used MiXCR to reprocess the 5' RACE reads, holding one entry per CDR3 protein. The sample shows 700,000 to 850,000 distinct CDR3 sequences, about 37% of them seen only once. Sequenced sample: blood. The receptors stem from a young man in good health. Both conserved end residues are part of each CDR3. A D gene is named only where the DNA matches it firmly. Rows may omit the clone size; those that give it use once, few, many or a size class.

CASSLDAAGQPQHF | TGTGCCAGCAGCTTGGATGCGGCGGGTCAGCCCCAGCATTTT | - | - | TRBJ1-5 | TRBV5-5
CASSPDRTVQETQFF | TGTGCCAGCAGTCCTGACCGGACAGTTCAAGAGACCCAGTTCTTC | - | - | TRBJ2-1 | TRBV12-3/TRBV12-4
CASSALGQGLSVRYNSPLHF | TGTGCCAGCAGTGCCCTGGGACAGGGGCTCTCTGTACGGTATAATTCACCCCTCCACTTT | TRBD1 | - | TRBJ1-6 | TRBV25-1
CAFRDRGPKNYGYTF | TGTGCCTTCCGGGACAGGGGGCCTAAAAACTATGGCTACACCTTC | TRBD1 | - | TRBJ1-2 | TRBV30
CASHDSSYNSPLHF | TGTGCCAGCCACGATAGCTCCTATAATTCACCCCTCCACTTT | - | many | TRBJ1-6 | TRBV25-1
CSVEDTSGARADEQFF | TGCAGCGTTGAAGACACTAGCGGGGCCCGGGCGGATGAGCAGTTCTTC | TRBD2 | - | TRBJ2-1 | TRBV29-1
CAISGTGDGHTF | TGTGCCATCAGTGGGACAGGGGATGGCCACACCTTC | TRBD1 | - | TRBJ1-2 | TRBV10-3
CASSQASSESYNEQFF | TGTGCCAGCAGCCAAGCGTCTAGCGAGTCCTACAATGAGCAGTTCTTC | - | - | TRBJ2-1 | TRBV3-1
CASSQDRITDTQYF | TGTGCCAGCAGCCAAGATAGGATTACAGATACGCAGTATTTT | - | - | TRBJ2-3 | TRBV4-2
CASTDPSATNEKLFF | TGTGCCAGCACCGACCCTTCCGCAACTAATGAAAAACTGTTTTTT | - | few | TRBJ1-4 | TRBV7-9
CASSPSGGGGNTIYF | TGTGCCAGCAGTCCGAGTGGGGGGGGCGGAAACACCATATATTTT | - | few | TRBJ1-3 | TRBV6-5
CASSHGTGGTYEQYF | TGCGCCAGCAGCCACGGGACAGGGGGTACCTACGAGCAGTACTTC | TRBD1 | - | TRBJ2-7 | TRBV4-3
CATRRGNNEQFF | TGTGCCACCCGACGAGGAAACAATGAGCAGTTCTTC | - | few | TRBJ2-1 | TRBV10-3
CASRQGANEKLFF | TGTGCCAGCAGACAGGGGGCTAATGAAAAACTGTTTTTT | TRBD1 | many | TRBJ1-4 | TRBV12-3/TRBV12-4
CSARALTDEQYF | TGCAGTGCTAGAGCCTTAACGGACGAGCAGTACTTC | - | many | TRBJ2-7 | TRBV20-1
CASSLGTHDTGELFF | TGTGCCAGCAGCTTAGGGACTCATGACACCGGGGAGCTGTTTTTT | - | - | TRBJ2-2 | TRBV7-2
CASREDRSRSYEQYF | TGCGCCAGCAGGGAAGACAGGTCTCGCTCCTACGAGCAGTACTTC | - | - | TRBJ2-7 | TRBV5-1
CASRAGASNQPQHF | TGTGCCAGCAGGGCAGGCGCAAGCAATCAGCCCCAGCATTTT | - | - | TRBJ1-5 | TRBV27
CASSLGGGTEADTQYF | TGTGCCAGCAGCTTAGGAGGAGGGACTGAAGCAGATACGCAGTATTTT | - | - | TRBJ2-3 | TRBV7-2
CASSTTSGRQYF | TGTGCCAGCAGTACCACTAGCGGGCGGCAGTACTTC | TRBD2 | - | TRBJ2-5 | TRBV2
CASSQTGGPNEKLFF | TGTGCCAGCAGCCAGACAGGGGGCCCTAATGAAAAACTGTTTTTT | TRBD1 | - | TRBJ1-4 | TRBV7-9
CASSEGSDRTLYEQYF | TGTGCCAGCAGTGAGGGTTCTGACAGGACTCTCTACGAGCAGTACTTC | - | - | TRBJ2-7 | TRBV2
CSALDTHSGNTIYF | TGCAGCGCCCTCGACACCCACTCTGGAAACACCATATATTTT | - | - | TRBJ1-3 | TRBV29-1